This T cell receptor (beta chain) stems from a study of beta chain features in type 1 diabetes. A few counts support this clone. Its antigen is undetermined. What was sequenced were expressed TCRB transcripts, since all of the isolated RNA had been reverse transcribed. Sequencing was performed with immunoSEQ multiplex PCR; in TCRdb, only in-frame clones are kept and a portion is missing. The table has about 320,000 clones, 14% seen once. Overall study results and limits: The question of HLA type influencing TCRB rearrangement was one that remained unresolved here. Patients showed naive, central memory and Treg TCRB repertoires that appeared more similar than those of healthy donors. Insertions at VDJ junctions were less frequent in type 1 diabetes patients. These patients also deleted more nucleotides at the same junctions.

Trimming cost V 5 bases and J 10 bases, with 12 bases left between them. Germline lookup yields CDR1 SNHLY and CDR2 FYNNEI. CDR3 length: 12 amino acids. The gene calls are TRBV2 and TRBJ2-1; D unresolved. This receptor was obtained from a man aged 25 to 40 in good health. The sequenced sample consisted of central memory CD4+ T cells from blood. Written as DNA, the CDR3 is TGTGCCAGCAGTCGATCGGAATCGGAGCAGTTCTTC. This sequence encodes CASSRSESEQFF.